This T cell receptor (beta chain) appears in the sequencing data of a study of cytomegalovirus exposure and HLA in healthy donors. Across the whole study: Around 80 million unique TCRs from HLA-typed donors were held in an early data release.

Study-wide results and limits: Relative to the roughly 700-donor mean, N-insertions were reportedly fewer in an Asian-associated ancestry cluster in a later analysis. Cytomegalovirus status was reportedly diagnosed by the classifier with high sensitivity and specificity. TCR beta chains numbering roughly 150 were designated cytomegalovirus-associated.

The CDR3 runs 13 residues. Germline V lookup: CDR1 LGHNA, CDR2 YSLEER. V was cut by 3 bases and J by 7 bases, with 10 bases left in between. Primers included in the PCR were 60 Vbeta and 13 Jbeta primers. Method: immunoSEQ multiplex PCR; TCRdb's copy keeps in-frame clones and lacks some. The data hold fewer than 250,000 clones, with roughly 80% observed a single time. Remarks on this clone: No antigen is known for it.

The specimen was PBMCs. The sequence was obtained from a man between 25 and 39 years old in good health and CMV-seronegative. This chain connects TRBV4-3 to TRBJ2-1; D may be TRBD1 (6 bases). The CDR3 sequence: CASSHLQGNEQFF. The CDR3, as DNA: TGCGCCAGCAGCCATCTTCAGGGGAATGAGCAGTTCTTC.